The text below deals with one T cell receptor (beta chain). The CDR3 covers 18 residues. The V gene end was trimmed by 7 bases and the J gene end by 0 bases; junction bases not matched to a gene: 11. Germline-derived CDR1 and CDR2 are MDHEN and SYDVKM. The record originates from a study of PD-L1 blockade in urothelial cancer. In the study overall: The analyses of blood took place 3 weeks (second dose) and 6 weeks after treatment start.

Libraries were prepared by immunoSEQ multiplex PCR; TCRdb keeps only in-frame clonotypes and omits some of them. The sample has 56,000 or so clones, 85% to 90% seen once. This sample comprised PBMCs, obtained around atezolizumab (anti-PD-L1) treatment. This clonotype was obtained from a man in his forties or fifties with urothelial cancer. This chain links TRBV28 with TRBJ2-6; 8 bases are a match to TRBD1. The CDR3 loop is CASISGTGPYSGANVLTF. As DNA, the CDR3 is TGTGCCAGCATCTCCGGGACAGGCCCCTACTCTGGGGCCAACGTCCTGACTTTC. Variable domain in full (rest from reference TRBV28 and TRBJ2-6): DVKVTQSSRYLVKRTGEKVFLECVQDMDHENMFWYRQDPGLGLRLIYFSYDVKMKEKGDIPEGYSVSREKKERFSLILESASTNQTSMYLCASISGTGPYSGANVLTFGAGSRLTVL.